The clone carrying this T cell receptor (beta chain) was counted at least ten times. This specimen belongs to a study of blood T cells in healthy people across ages. Primers used in a second PCR of roughly 6 to 12 cycles were a sample-barcoded 5' primer and a J-beta primer mix. MiXCR, applied by TCRdb to the 5' RACE reads, yields one record per CDR3 protein. In the table there are 750,000 or so distinct CDR3 sequences, roughly 25% of which are singletons. V shed 2 bases, J shed 3 bases, and the junction held 3 bases outside the gene matches. Germline CDR1 LGHDT, CDR2 YNNKEL (reference sequence). The CDR3 sequence is 15 residues long. These data are also associated with another study on T cells of mothers and their children.

This TCR was sampled from a boy between 10 and 17 years old in good health. The gene calls are TRBV3-1 and TRBJ2-1, with 8 bases identical to TRBD2. Sequencing input: blood. The CDR3 here is CASSQTSGGYNEQFF. The CDR3 DNA reads as TGTGCCAGCAGCCAAACCAGCGGGGGCTACAATGAGCAGTTCTTC.